What follows are 13 T cell receptor beta chains derived from one specimen sequenced in a study of T cell responses to AZD1222 COVID-19 vaccine. Assay: immunoSEQ multiplex PCR; the TCRdb copy retains only in-frame clones and omits some. Of about 200,000 clones listed, 85% to 95% were seen once; the top ten hold 1% to 1.5%. Sequenced material: peripheral blood, taken on day 0 of AZD1222 vaccination. The receptors come from an adult in good health.

The rearrangement links TRBV6-1 to TRBJ1-1; D gene unclear. The germline CDR1 and CDR2 sequences are MNHNS and SASEGT. The CDR3 is made up of 15 amino acids. The germline V and J ends were trimmed by 2 bases and 2 bases, with 12 bases remaining between them. CDR3 region: CASSEWTVRNTEAFF. The CDR3 coding sequence is TGTGCCAGCAGTGAATGGACGGTGCGCAACACTGAAGCTTTCTTT.

The gene calls are TRBV6-5 and TRBJ1-3; a weak D match, TRBD1 (5 bases). V lost 2 bases and J lost 0, with 8 bases in between. There are 15 residues in the CDR3. Germline assignment: CDR1 MNHEY and CDR2 SVGAGI. CDR3 protein: CASSYQTVSGNTIYF. In DNA, the CDR3 is TGTGCCAGCAGTTACCAGACAGTCTCTGGAAACACCATATATTTT.

The CDR3 loop reads CASSPQGDTEAFF. CDR3 sequence (DNA): TGTGCCAGCAGTCCTCAGGGGGACACTGAAGCTTTCTTT. This sequence joins TRBV6-5 and TRBJ1-1; 7 positions agree with TRBD1. The junction had 3 bases not matched to a gene; V was cut back by 5 bases and J by 3 bases. Germline assignment: CDR1 MNHEY and CDR2 SVGAGI. The CDR3 is made up of 13 amino acids.

Comments on this clone: Distinct nucleotide sequences in the sample also encode this CDR3. The chain combines TRBV27 with TRBJ1-1; tentative D call: TRBD1 (6 bases). The CDR3 consists of 14 residues. Germline-derived CDR1 and CDR2 are MNHEY and SMNVEV (reference sequence). Trimming stripped 3 bases from V and 0 bases from J, with 8 bases between. The CDR3 sequence is CASSLRGMNTEAFF. In DNA, the CDR3 is TGTGCCAGCAGTTTGAGGGGGATGAACACTGAAGCTTTCTTT.

The chain employs TRBV3-1 (or the pseudogene TRBV3-2) and TRBJ2-6, with D hard to call. CDR1 and CDR2 from the germline V gene are LGHDT and YNNKEL (reference sequence). The CDR3 covers 14 residues. V lost 5 bases, J lost 0 bases, and 5 bases lay in between. The CDR3 DNA sequence: TGTGCCAGCAGCGGCTTCTCTGGGGCCAACGTCCTGACTTTC. This sequence encodes CASSGFSGANVLTF.

The V gene is TRBV12-5, the J gene TRBJ2-3; TRBD1 aligns across 7 bases. Trimming at V came to 0 bases and at J to 0 bases, leaving 9 bases not matched to a gene. The CDR3 has 18 amino acids. Germline V gene lookup returns CDR1 LGHNT and CDR2 FRNRAP. CDR3 coding DNA: TGTGCTAGTGGTTTGGTACGTATTGGGACAGCTAGCACAGATACGCAGTATTTT. It encodes CASGLVRIGTASTDTQYF.

The J gene is TRBJ2-5, the V gene TRBV7-9, with 9 bases that match TRBD2. The CDR3 runs to 18 residues. CDR1 and CDR2 from the germline V gene are SEHNR and FQNEAQ (reference sequence). The V segment lost 4 bases and the J segment 5 bases; nucleotides outside the gene matches: 17. The CDR3: CASSSWWGGLAGMETQYF. CDR3 DNA sequence: TGTGCCAGCAGCTCCTGGTGGGGAGGGCTAGCGGGGATGGAGACCCAGTACTTC.

This chain uses TRBV18 with TRBJ2-2, with unresolved D. This CDR3 region has 12 residues. In germline, CDR1 is KGHSH, CDR2 LQKENI. The germline V and J ends were trimmed by 3 bases and 8 bases, with 7 bases remaining between them. The CDR3 region has the DNA TGTGCCAGCTCACCGGAGACTGGGGAGCTGTTTTTT. Translating gives CASSPETGELFF.

By share, this clone ranks as medium-sized. The chain carries TRBV28 and TRBJ1-1, with a possible D match to TRBD1 (6 bases). Deletions cut 7 bases from V and 6 bases from J, with 27 bases between. The CDR3 runs to 17 residues. Per germline, CDR1 MDHEN and CDR2 SYDVKM. In DNA form, the CDR3 reads TGTGCCAGCACCAAACGGGTTCAGGGGATACCAAACGCTGAAGCTTTCTTT. Its translation is CASTKRVQGIPNAEAFF.

This clone showed up just a few times. This rearrangement joins TRBV6-5 to TRBJ1-5; 9 bases match TRBD1. The CDR3 sequence is 14 residues long. From germline, CDR1 is MNHEY and CDR2 SVGAGI. V shed 4 bases and J 7 bases; nucleotides not matched to a gene: 5. The CDR3 here is CASSSRTGVQPQHF. DNA for the CDR3: TGTGCCAGCAGTTCCAGGACAGGGGTCCAGCCCCAGCATTTT.

The chain has TRBV6-1 and TRBJ2-3; 11 bases fit TRBD2. With V trimmed by 4 bases and J by 6 bases, 12 bases remained unmatched. CDR1 and CDR2 (germline): MNHNS, SASEGT. CDR3 length: 17 residues. Here the CDR3 reads CASSVLTSGGLTDTQYF. Here the CDR3 DNA reads TGTGCCAGCAGTGTTCTTACTAGCGGGGGCTTGACGGATACGCAGTATTTT.

The V call is TRBV7-8, the J call TRBJ2-5, with D possibly matching TRBD1 (5 bases). V was clipped by 5 bases and J by 6 bases, with 22 bases between them. CDR3 length: 16 residues. Germline lookup yields CDR1 SGHVS and CDR2 FQNEAQ. CDR3 nucleotides: TGTGCCAGCAGCGTGAGGCAGGACACAGGTTGGCAGACCCAGTACTTC. Translated: CASSVRQDTGWQTQYF.

The chain joins TRBV5-6 to TRBJ2-1; D call uncertain. Between the trimmed V and J ends, which lost 4 bases and 6 bases, there was a span of 11 bases. The length of the CDR3 is 13 residues. Germline V gene lookup returns CDR1 SGHDT and CDR2 YYEEEE. CDR3 region: CASSPPALNEQFF. CDR3 DNA: TGTGCCAGCAGCCCCCCGGCTCTCAATGAGCAGTTCTTC.